The present TCR beta chain was sequenced within a study of blood T cell repertoires in COVID-19 (dated by TCRdb to 2019 to 2021). About the full investigation: Samples covering the acute and convalescent phases of COVID-19 were provided by collaborators in the United States, Italy and Spain. The dataset comprised deeply sampled blood TCRbeta repertoires from subjects exposed to, actively infected with, or recovered from COVID-19. Samples were obtained from the ongoing ImmuneRACE study (first 160 participants) and from 1,254 subjects provided by 6 global collaborators. The prospective study material was composed of cDNA or gDNA derived from T cells, B-cell-depleted T cells, or PBMCs. A freely available public database, intended as a resource for researchers studying the immune response to SARS-CoV-2, is where the repertoires were released. A de-identified subject ID, COVID-19 status, age in years and sex were almost always included in the sample metadata. Where HLA class I and class II types were available, the types were taken from metadata supplied by the sample provider, not from assay-based typing. The paper as a whole reports these results and caveats: The amount of clinical and demographic metadata varied by source and participant and was provided uncurated.

The CDR3 goes from the cysteine to the phenylalanine over 15 residues. CDR3 DNA is the only sequence kept; it has 45 bases, read in frame from the first base. Per the germline V gene, ENHRY is the CDR1 and SYGVKD is the CDR2. V was cut back by 6 bases and J by 3 bases, leaving a gap of 14 bases between them. TCRbeta CDR3 regions were amplified from genomic DNA using the immunoSEQ Assay, a bias-controlled multiplex PCR. The authors' pipeline ran thus. The number of nucleated cells in each sample was estimated from the amplification of reference gene primers within the assay. Sequence reads were collapsed and filtered to measure the absolute abundance of every unique TCRbeta CDR3 rearrangement. For each sample, productive Simpson clonality was calculated as the square root of Simpson's diversity index across productive rearrangements. TCRdb took this table from immuneACCESS and kept in-frame rearrangements with V and J called. Such tables lack part of the clones; where checked against another copy, unresolved V genes explain under half of the gap, and the rest is unexplained. V and J calls and clone size are copied from that table; D and trimming were computed from the DNA. Counted in this sample were about 120,000 clones; 87% of them appeared once. 30% of the sample belongs to the ten largest clones.

Each collaborating institution followed its own protocols to collect whole blood in K2EDTA tubes. For TCRbeta analysis, collaborator samples were shipped as frozen whole blood, as isolated PBMCs, or as DNA extracted from either sample type. On this clone: Its binding antigen is unknown. Base-call qualities are not available, and no considerably larger clone is one nucleotide away.

The chain joins TRBV10-3 to TRBJ2-2; the D segment could be TRBD1, given 6 matching bases. The source is a woman in her 70s with acute or convalescent COVID-19. Specimen: peripheral blood. DNA sequence: TGTGCCATCAGGCTGTCACAGGGAGACACCGGGGAGCTGTTTTTT. Its translation reads: CAIRLSQGDTGELFF.